The 3 T cell receptor beta chains listed next were all sequenced from one sample in a study of T cells in Graves' hyperthyroidism and ophthalmopathy. Regions amplified from RNA transcripts were the TCR beta CDR3 regions. The study used the HTBI primer set for a first-round RT-PCR of the TCR CDR3. Each CDR3 protein is one row after TCRdb ran MiXCR on the multiplex PCR reads. The sample has 250,000 to 300,000 distinct CDR3 sequences; around 15% are singletons. Sequenced material: blood. The receptors were sampled from a woman aged 45-60 years with Graves' hyperthyroidism that later progressed to Graves' ophthalmopathy.

In this sample, this clonotype turned up a few times. The chain links TRBV15 to TRBJ1-2; no definite D call. Per germline, CDR1 LNHNV and CDR2 YYDKDF (reference sequence). The ends were cut back, 4 bases at V and 3 bases at J, with 9 bases in the middle. The CDR3 is 13 amino acids. Here the CDR3 DNA reads TGTGCCACCAGCACTTCGGGGTACTATGGCTACACCTTC. This translates into CATSTSGYYGYTF.

This clonotype was seen ten or more times. The rearrangement uses TRBV20-1 and TRBJ2-3; the D is unclear. The length of the CDR3 is 12 residues. CDR1 DFQATT and CDR2 SNEGSKA come from the germline V gene (reference sequence). V dropped 4 bases and J dropped 6 bases, with 11 bases sitting between them. The CDR3 DNA reads TGCAGTGCTACTGGGATTCAGGATACGCAGTATTTT. This gives the protein CSATGIQDTQYF.

J is TRBJ1-5 and V is TRBV20-1; D perhaps matches TRBD1 (5 bases). Germline-derived CDR1 and CDR2 are DFQATT and SNEGSKA (reference sequence). V shed 3 bases and J shed 5 bases, with 14 bases lying between them. This CDR3 has 14 residues. The DNA for the CDR3 is TGCAGTGCTAGGGGGGTGAGTTTAGATCAGCCCCAGCATTTT. This sequence encodes CSARGVSLDQPQHF.